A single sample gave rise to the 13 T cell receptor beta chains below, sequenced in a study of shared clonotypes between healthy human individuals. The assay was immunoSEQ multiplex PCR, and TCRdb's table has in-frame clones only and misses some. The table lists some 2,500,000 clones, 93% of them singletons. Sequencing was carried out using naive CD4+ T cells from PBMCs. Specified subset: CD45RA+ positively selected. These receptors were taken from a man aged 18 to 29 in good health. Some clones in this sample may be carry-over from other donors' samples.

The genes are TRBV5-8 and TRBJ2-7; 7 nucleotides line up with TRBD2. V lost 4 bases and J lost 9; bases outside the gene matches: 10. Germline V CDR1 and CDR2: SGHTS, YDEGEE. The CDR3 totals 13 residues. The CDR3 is CASSKGLPPRQYF. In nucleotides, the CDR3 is TGTGCCAGCAGCAAGGGACTACCCCCCAGGCAGTACTTC.

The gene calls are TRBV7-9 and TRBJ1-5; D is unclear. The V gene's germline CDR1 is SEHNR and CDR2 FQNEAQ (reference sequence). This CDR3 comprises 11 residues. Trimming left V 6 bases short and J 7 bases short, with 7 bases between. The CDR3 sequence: CASSGGQPQHF. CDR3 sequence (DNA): TGTGCCAGCAGTGGAGGGCAGCCCCAGCATTTT.

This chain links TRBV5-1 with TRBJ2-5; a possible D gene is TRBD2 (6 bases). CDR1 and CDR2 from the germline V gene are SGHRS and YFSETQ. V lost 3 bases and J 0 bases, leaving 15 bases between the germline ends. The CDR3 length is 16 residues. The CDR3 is CASSSVAEGYQETQYF. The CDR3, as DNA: TGCGCCAGCAGCTCCGTAGCGGAGGGGTACCAAGAGACCCAGTACTTC. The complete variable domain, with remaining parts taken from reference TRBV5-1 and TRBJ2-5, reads KAGVTQTPRYLIKTRGQQVTLSCSPISGHRSVSWYQQTPGQGLQFLFEYFSETQRNKGNFPGRFSGRQFSNSRSEMNVSTLELGDSALYLCASSSVAEGYQETQYFGPGTRLLVL.

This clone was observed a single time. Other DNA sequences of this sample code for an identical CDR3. The CDR3 protein is CASSGGGTANEKLFF. Here the CDR3 DNA reads TGTGCCAGCAGCGGGGGCGGGACAGCAAATGAAAAACTGTTTTTT. J is TRBJ1-4 and V is TRBV2, with 7 positions matching TRBD1. This CDR3 comprises 15 residues. Germline-derived CDR1 and CDR2 are SNHLY and FYNNEI. V dropped 6 bases and J dropped 5; count of bases not matched to a gene: 9.

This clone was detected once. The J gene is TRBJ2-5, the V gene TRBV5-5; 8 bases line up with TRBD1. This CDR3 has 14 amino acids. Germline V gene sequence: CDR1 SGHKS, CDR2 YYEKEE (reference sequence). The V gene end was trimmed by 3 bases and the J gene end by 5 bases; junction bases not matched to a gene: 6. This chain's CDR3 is CASSSPTGEETQYF. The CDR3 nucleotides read TGTGCCAGCAGCTCGCCGACAGGGGAGGAGACCCAGTACTTC.

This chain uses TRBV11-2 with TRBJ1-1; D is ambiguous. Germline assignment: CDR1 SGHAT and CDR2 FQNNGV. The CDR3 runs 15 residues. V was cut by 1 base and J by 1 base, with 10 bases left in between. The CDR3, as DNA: TGTGCCAGCAGCTTAGCCTCGCAGAAGAACACTGAAGCTTTCTTT. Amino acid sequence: CASSLASQKNTEAFF.

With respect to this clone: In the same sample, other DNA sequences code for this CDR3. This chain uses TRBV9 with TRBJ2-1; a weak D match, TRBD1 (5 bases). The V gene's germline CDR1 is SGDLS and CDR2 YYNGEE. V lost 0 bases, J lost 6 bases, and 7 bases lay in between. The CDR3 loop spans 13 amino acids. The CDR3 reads CASSVVGANEQFF. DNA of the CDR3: TGTGCCAGCAGCGTAGTAGGGGCCAATGAGCAGTTCTTC.

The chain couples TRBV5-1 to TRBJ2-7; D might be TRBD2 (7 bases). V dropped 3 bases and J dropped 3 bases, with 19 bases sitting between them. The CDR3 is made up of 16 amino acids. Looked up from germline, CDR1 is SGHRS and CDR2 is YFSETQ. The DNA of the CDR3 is TGCGCCAGCAGCTCCCACGGGGGGCTGCCAAACTACGAGCAGTACTTC. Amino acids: CASSSHGGLPNYEQYF.

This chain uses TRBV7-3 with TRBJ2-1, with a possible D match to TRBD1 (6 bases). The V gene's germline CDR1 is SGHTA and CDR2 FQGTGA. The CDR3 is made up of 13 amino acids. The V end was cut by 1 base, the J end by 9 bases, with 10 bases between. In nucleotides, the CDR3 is TGTGCCAGCAGCTTAATCCAGGGGCCTGAGCAGTTCTTC. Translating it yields CASSLIQGPEQFF.

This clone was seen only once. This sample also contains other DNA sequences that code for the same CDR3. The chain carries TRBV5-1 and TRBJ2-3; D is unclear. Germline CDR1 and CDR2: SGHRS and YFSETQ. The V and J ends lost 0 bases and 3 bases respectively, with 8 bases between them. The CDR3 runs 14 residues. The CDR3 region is CASSLGQETDTQYF. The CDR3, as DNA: TGCGCCAGCAGCTTGGGCCAGGAGACAGATACGCAGTATTTT. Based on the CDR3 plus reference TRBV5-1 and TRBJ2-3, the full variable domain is KAGVTQTPRYLIKTRGQQVTLSCSPISGHRSVSWYQQTPGQGLQFLFEYFSETQRNKGNFPGRFSGRQFSNSRSEMNVSTLELGDSALYLCASSLGQETDTQYFGPGTRLTVL.

The CDR3 reads CASRPRRDSQETQYF. For the CDR3, the DNA is TGTGCCAGCAGACCCCGTCGGGACTCCCAAGAGACCCAGTACTTC. J is TRBJ2-5 and V is TRBV6-6, with D possibly being TRBD2 (6 bases). CDR1 MNHNY and CDR2 SVGAGI come from the germline V gene (reference sequence). CDR3 length: 15 residues. V lost 6 bases, J lost 1 base, and 15 bases lay in between.

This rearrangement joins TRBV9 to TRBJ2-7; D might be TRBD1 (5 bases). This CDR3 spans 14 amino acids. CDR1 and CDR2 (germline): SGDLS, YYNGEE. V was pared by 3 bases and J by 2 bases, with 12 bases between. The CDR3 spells CASSAGSAPYEQYF. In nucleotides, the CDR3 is TGTGCCAGCAGCGCAGGGTCAGCTCCCTACGAGCAGTACTTC. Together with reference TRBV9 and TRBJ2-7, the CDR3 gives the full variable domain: DSGVTQTPKHLITATGQRVTLRCSPRSGDLSVYWYQQSLDQGLQFLIQYYNGEERAKGNILERFSAQQFPDLHSELNLSSLELGDSALYFCASSAGSAPYEQYFGPGTRLTVT.

In DNA form, the CDR3 reads TGTGCCAGCAGCTTTCGGGTTGGCACTGAAGCTTTCTTT. Translating gives CASSFRVGTEAFF. The rearrangement joins TRBV11-3 to TRBJ1-1, with D hard to call. Germline values: CDR1 SGHNT, CDR2 YENEEA. V was clipped by 3 bases and J by 4 bases, with 9 bases between them. This CDR3 has 13 amino acids.